Presented here are 7 T cell receptor beta chains from one specimen sequenced in a study of circulating CD8 cells and anti-PD-1 response in melanoma (dated by TCRdb to between 2020 and 2021). The instrument was a NextSeq 500. Starting from roughly 15 ng of total RNA, TCR libraries were made with the QIAseq Immune Repertoire RNA Library Kit, Human TCR Panel. TCRdb trimmed public reads at Q25 via fastp, called clones via MiXCR and kept in-frame beta chains. Under each unique CDR3 protein, matching rows form one entry showing the most common genes and DNA. In all, the sample holds about 400 distinct CDR3 sequences, and 2.7% of those were seen once. Approximately 15% of the sample is taken by the ten largest. Four subsets defined by PD-1 and/or TIGIT were sorted from live CD3+CD8+TCRalphabeta+ cells on a BD FACSAria II cell sorter. This specimen consisted of CD8+ T cells from PBMCs, obtained at baseline or after one month of anti-PD-1 therapy (not recorded which). These receptor sequences come from a human donor with melanoma.

This clonotype is labeled as large. V is TRBV2 and J is TRBJ1-1; no firm D call. The CDR3 covers 15 residues. The V gene's germline CDR1 is SNHLY and CDR2 FYNNEI. V dropped 2 bases and J dropped 1 base, with 11 bases sitting between them. CDR3 nucleotides: TGTGCCAGCAGTGAACTCTGGCGACAGAACACTGAAGCTTTCTTT. Translating it yields CASSELWRQNTEAFF.

This clonotype is categorized as medium-sized. The junction and the germline gene differ at one end; a read error may be behind it. The V call is TRBV27, the J call TRBJ2-7; the D gene is possibly TRBD2 (5 bases). The CDR3 runs to 13 residues. Germline V gene sequence: CDR1 MNHEY, CDR2 SMNVEV (reference sequence). CDR3 sequence: CASSLTDSYEQHF. CDR3 sequence (DNA): TGTGCCAGCAGCTTGACGGACTCCTACGAGCAGCACTTC.

By share, this clonotype counts as medium-sized (0.01 to 0.1%). The chain links TRBV19 to TRBJ2-6; D may correspond to TRBD1 or TRBD2 (5 bases each). Germline V gene sequence: CDR1 LNHDA, CDR2 SQIVND (reference sequence). V was pared by 3 bases and J by 4 bases, with 19 bases between. This CDR3 is built from 18 residues. The CDR3 sequence: CASSMIGTMTTGANVLTF. The CDR3 nucleotides read TGTGCCAGTAGTATGATCGGGACCATGACGACAGGGGCCAACGTCCTGACTTTC.

This clonotype is deemed medium-sized. V is TRBV20-1 and J is TRBJ1-4; a weak D match, TRBD1 (5 bases). The germline V gene encodes CDR1 DFQATT and CDR2 SNEGSKA (reference sequence). With 2 bases removed from V and 0 bases from J, the gap between germline ends came to 7 bases. CDR3 length: 14 amino acids. Here the CDR3 reads CSARSTATNEKLFF. The CDR3 region has the DNA TGCAGTGCTAGATCGACAGCAACTAATGAAAAACTGTTTTTT.

Only one count was recorded for this clonotype. Its ends do not fully match the called genes, so a read error is possible. J is TRBJ2-2 and V is TRBV11-2; D is uncertain. This CDR3 contains 14 residues. Germline CDR1 is SGHAT and CDR2 is FQNNGV. This CDR3 is CASSLMRNTEELLF. In DNA, the CDR3 is TGTGCCAGCAGCTTAATGAGGAACACCGAGGAGCTGCTTTTT.

This clonotype is judged large (0.1 to 1%). The chain employs TRBV10-3 and TRBJ2-7, with D possibly TRBD2 on 5 matching bases. CDR1 is ENHRY and CDR2 is SYGVKD in the germline V gene. V lost 3 bases, J lost 4 bases, and 7 bases lay in between. This CDR3 is 12 amino acids long. CDR3 sequence (DNA): TGTGCCATCAGTGATGGAGGATACGAGCAGTACTTC. It is translated as CAISDGGYEQYF.

By its share, this clonotype is large. This sequence joins TRBV29-1 and TRBJ2-7; 12 bases align to TRBD2. The CDR3 has 11 residues. The V segment lost 7 bases and the J segment 6 bases; nucleotides outside the gene matches: 1. CDR1 and CDR2 from the germline V gene are SQVTM and ANQGSEA. The CDR3 sequence: CSGTSGIEQYF. The DNA of the CDR3 is TGCAGCGGGACTAGCGGGATCGAGCAGTACTTC.